This T cell receptor beta chain was found in a study of Ad26.COV2.S vaccination and SARS-CoV-2 variants. Study at large: Intramuscular Ad26.COV2.S doses were given once or twice, 56 days apart.

The V gene's germline CDR1 is KGHSH and CDR2 LQKENI. Trimming took off 1 base at V and 2 bases at J, with 14 bases between the two ends. This CDR3 spans 16 amino acids. Treatment meaning: 15 to 20 received Ad26.COV2.S at low or high dose, single or two shots; several received placebo; per-sample allocation not given. On day 63 after the first injection, vaccine and placebo recipients gave samples. The vaccine delivered Wuhan-strain SARS-CoV-2 spike through an Ad26 vector. About this clone: The antigen remains unidentified.

This table comes from immunoSEQ multiplex PCR, and its TCRdb copy is limited to in-frame clones, with some not included. The sample contains hundreds of thousands of clones, around 92% of which appear only once. Regarding the study as a whole: Spike-specific responses of CD8+ and CD4+ T cells were reported to display substantial breadth after vaccination.

The chain employs TRBV18 and TRBJ2-5; D uncertain. The source is a person aged 18-60 years who received the Ad26.COV2.S COVID-19 vaccine or a placebo. Sequences were derived from peripheral blood, sampled in a trial of Ad26.COV2.S vaccine versus placebo. CDR3 DNA sequence: TGTGCCAGCTCACCACGAGAACGGACGGATCAAGAGACCCAGTACTTC. Protein sequence: CASSPRERTDQETQYF.